This T cell receptor beta chain derives from a study of CD8+ T cells in alopecia areata. Looked up from germline, CDR1 is SQVTM and CDR2 is ANQGSEA. The CDR3 consists of 14 residues. Losses at the gene ends were 0 bases for V and 6 bases for J; bases not matched to a gene: 6. Following RNA extraction, reverse transcription yielded cDNA that acted as the sequencing template. The repertoire was sequenced with immunoSEQ multiplex PCR; TCRdb's copy has only in-frame clones and lacks some. The data contain some 110,000 clones, roughly 68% of them singletons. Findings and limits, study-wide: Between patients, shared TCR sequences were less clear than in mice. This was possibly due in part to HLA diversity in the patient population.

In this sample, this clone turned up once. Its antigen is unidentified. This chain links TRBV29-1 with TRBJ2-5; 8 positions match TRBD1. This clonotype originated in a human donor in good health. Sequencing used CD4+ T cells sorted from blood. DNA for the CDR3: TGCAGCGTTGAAGATCGTGACAGGGGAAAGACCCAGTACTTC. Protein sequence: CSVEDRDRGKTQYF.